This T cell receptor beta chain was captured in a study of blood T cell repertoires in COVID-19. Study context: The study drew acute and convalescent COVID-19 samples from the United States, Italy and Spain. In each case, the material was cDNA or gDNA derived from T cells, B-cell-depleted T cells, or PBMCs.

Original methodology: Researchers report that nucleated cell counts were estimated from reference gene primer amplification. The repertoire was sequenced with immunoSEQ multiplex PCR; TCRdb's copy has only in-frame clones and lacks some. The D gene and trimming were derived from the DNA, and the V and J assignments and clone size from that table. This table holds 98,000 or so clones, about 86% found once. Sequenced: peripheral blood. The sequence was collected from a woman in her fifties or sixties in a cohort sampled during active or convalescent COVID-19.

The CDR3 DNA sequence: TGTGCCAGCATTCGCGGGGTAATAGCGGGAGGGAGCTCCTACAATGAGCAGTTCTTC. The encoded protein is CASIRGVIAGGSSYNEQFF. The chain joins TRBV2 to TRBJ2-1; 11 positions match TRBD2. Trimming cost V 7 bases and J 0 bases; bases outside gene matches: 14. Germline V lookup: CDR1 SNHLY, CDR2 FYNNEI. The CDR3 runs to 19 residues.